These 32 T cell receptor beta chains came from one sample sequenced in a study of vaccination effects on CD4 cells after COVID-19. Antigen-specific CD4+ T cell clonotypes were called by their expansion after viral peptide-pool culture in ViraFEST. CD4+ T cells were isolated after roughly nine days of culture. Vaccine recipients, nucleocapsid antibody negative, had no prior SARS-CoV-2 infection. Antigen specificity for these receptors is unknown. Produced via immunoSEQ multiplex PCR; TCRdb's table is partial and in-frame only. The profile shows 65,000 or so clones, around 76% of them singletons. The source was CD4+ T cells from PBMCs cultured with HCoV-NL63 spike peptides, collected before COVID-19 vaccination. The source of these receptors is a human donor who received a COVID-19 vaccine.

The genes are TRBV21-1 and TRBJ1-6. TRBV21-1 corresponds to a pseudogene. The CDR3 covers 16 residues. The CDR3 DNA is TGTGCCAGCATCCCCGGATTAGTGAATAATAATTCACCCCTCCACTTT. Its protein product is CASIPGLVNNNSPLHF.

The chain combines TRBV7-8 with TRBJ1-1; the D gene is possibly TRBD1 (5 bases). There are 14 residues in the CDR3. Germline values: CDR1 SGHVS, CDR2 FQNEAQ. The germline V and J ends were trimmed by 1 base and 5 bases, with 11 bases remaining between them. The CDR3 reads CASSLGGAGTEAFF. CDR3 nucleotide sequence: TGTGCCAGCAGCTTAGGGGGCGCAGGAACTGAAGCTTTCTTT.

The count of this clone is one. J is TRBJ1-4 and V is TRBV6-5; no clear D. V dropped 5 bases and J dropped 14 bases, with 18 bases sitting between them. Germline V CDR1 and CDR2: MNHEY, SVGAGI. The length of the CDR3 is 13 residues. The CDR3 bases are TGTGCCAGCAGTACGACATCGAGTCGGATTCTGTTTTTT. This encodes CASSTTSSRILFF.

This clone was observed a few times. The genes are TRBV6-6 and TRBJ2-5, with TRBD2 matching 8 bases. Germline V CDR1 and CDR2: MNHNY, SVGAGI (reference sequence). J lost 1 base, V lost 5 bases, and 0 bases had no gene match. This CDR3 region has 13 residues. CDR3 bases: TGTGCCAGCAGTGGGACTAGCCAAGAGACCCAGTACTTC. Its translation is CASSGTSQETQYF.

The CDR3 protein is CASSRSGQVINEQFF. The CDR3 region has the DNA TGTGCCAGCAGCCGGTCGGGGCAGGTCATCAATGAGCAGTTCTTC. V gene TRBV7-8 combines with J gene TRBJ2-1, with D perhaps being TRBD1 or TRBD2 (5 bases each). The V gene lost 5 bases and the J gene lost 6 bases, with 17 bases spanning the gap. Germline assignment: CDR1 SGHVS and CDR2 FQNEAQ. There are 15 residues in the CDR3.

The chain links TRBV18 to TRBJ1-1; D might be TRBD1 (5 bases). The CDR3 spans 14 residues. Per germline, CDR1 KGHSH and CDR2 LQKENI. V was clipped by 4 bases and J by 5 bases, with 14 bases between them. CDR3 in amino acids: CASSQGLSGTEAFF. The CDR3 coding sequence is TGTGCCAGCTCACAGGGACTGTCAGGGACTGAAGCTTTCTTT.

V gene TRBV28 combines with J gene TRBJ2-1; the match to TRBD2 covers 9 bases. V was pared by 1 base and J by 4 bases, with 8 bases of the junction left unmatched. This CDR3 region has 17 residues. Germline V gene lookup returns CDR1 MDHEN and CDR2 SYDVKM. The CDR3 nucleotides read TGTGCCAGCAGTTTATTTAAGCGGGGGGCCGTTTACAATGAGCAGTTCTTC. This gives the protein CASSLFKRGAVYNEQFF.

This sequence joins TRBV7-3 and TRBJ2-3; TRBD2 is a possible D gene (6 bases). CDR3 size: 14 residues. V lost 5 bases and J lost 1, with 10 bases in between. Germline V gene data show CDR1 as SGHTA and CDR2 as FQGTGA. The CDR3 DNA reads as TGTGCCAGCAGCCCCTCTAGCGGCACAGATACGCAGTATTTT. This sequence encodes CASSPSSGTDTQYF.

V gene TRBV27 combines with J gene TRBJ2-7; 8 positions match TRBD1. The germline CDR1 and CDR2 sequences are MNHEY and SMNVEV (reference sequence). The length of the CDR3 is 14 residues. V lost 5 bases and J lost 1; bases outside the gene matches: 4. DNA for the CDR3: TGTGCCAGCAGTGTGACAGGGGCTTCCTACGAGCAGTACGTC. Its translation: CASSVTGASYEQYV.

V and J are TRBV2 and TRBJ2-2; the match to TRBD1 covers 8 bases. Trimming took 6 bases from V and 5 from J; bases not matched to a gene: 14. This CDR3 spans 17 amino acids. Germline loops: CDR1 SNHLY, CDR2 FYNNEI. The CDR3 region has the DNA TGTGCCAGCAGACCGGGACAGGTGACCAGCGGGACCGGGGAGCTGTTTTTT. Protein: CASRPGQVTSGTGELFF.

The chain is built from TRBV19 and TRBJ1-5; D perhaps matches TRBD1 (5 bases). CDR3 size: 16 residues. Germline V gene data show CDR1 as LNHDA and CDR2 as SQIVND (reference sequence). Deletions cut 2 bases from V and 6 bases from J, with 17 bases between. CDR3 DNA: TGTGCCAGTAGTATACTCAGCGGAACGAGGGGTCAGCCCCAGCATTTT. It is translated as CASSILSGTRGQPQHF.

By share of the sample, this clone is medium-sized (0.01 to 0.1%). V is TRBV7-2 and J is TRBJ2-7; no clear D. V lost 3 bases and J 2 bases, leaving 14 bases between the germline ends. This CDR3 contains 15 residues. CDR1 and CDR2 from the germline V gene are SGHTA and FQGNSA. The CDR3 here is CASSFSSRDPYEQYV. The CDR3 nucleotides are TGTGCCAGCAGCTTCTCCTCTCGAGACCCCTACGAGCAGTACGTC.

The chain uses TRBV14 and TRBJ2-6; D remains ambiguous. Germline V gene data show CDR1 as SGHDN and CDR2 as FVKESK. This CDR3 has 18 residues. With 1 base removed from V and 1 base from J, the gap between germline ends came to 14 bases. CDR3 sequence: CASSQVHLLGSGANVLTF. DNA of the CDR3: TGTGCCAGCAGCCAAGTCCATCTTCTGGGTTCTGGGGCCAACGTCCTGACTTTC.

The V and J genes are TRBV19 and TRBJ2-1; D may match TRBD1 or TRBD2 (5 bases each). The CDR3 has 16 residues. CDR1 is LNHDA, CDR2 SQIVND, per germline (reference sequence). V lost 5 bases and J 1 base, leaving 15 bases between the germline ends. CDR3 in amino acids: CASSLLRDGSYNEQFF. The DNA of the CDR3 is TGTGCCAGTAGTCTACTCCGGGACGGGTCCTACAATGAGCAGTTCTTC.

The chain couples TRBV3-1 (or the pseudogene TRBV3-2) to TRBJ1-2; 9 bases are a match to TRBD1. The germline V gene has CDR1 LGHDT and CDR2 YNNKEL (reference sequence). V was clipped by 4 bases and J by 2 bases; unmatched bases: 8. This CDR3 contains 16 residues. CDR3 sequence reads: CASSLQGAQRNYGYTF. For the CDR3, the DNA is TGTGCCAGCAGCCTACAGGGGGCGCAACGCAACTATGGCTACACCTTC.

This chain links TRBV7-8 with TRBJ2-7; the match to TRBD1 covers 10 bases. V dropped 5 bases and J dropped 6; count of bases not matched to a gene: 4. The germline gives CDR1 SGHVS, CDR2 FQNEAQ. The CDR3 runs 13 residues. CDR3 residues: CASSQGQGFEQYV. The CDR3 DNA follows: TGTGCCAGCAGCCAGGGACAGGGGTTCGAGCAGTACGTC.

The CDR3 protein is CASSLHGGDGVTQYF. The CDR3 DNA follows: TGTGCCAGCAGCTTACACGGGGGCGATGGTGTTACGCAGTATTTT. J is TRBJ2-3 and V is TRBV7-3; perhaps D is TRBD1 or TRBD2 (6 bases each). V was pared by 2 bases and J by 8 bases, with 17 bases between. There are 15 residues in the CDR3. Germline CDR1 reads SGHTA; CDR2 reads FQGTGA.

V gene TRBV12-3 or TRBV12-4 combines with J gene TRBJ1-2, with D perhaps matching TRBD1 (6 bases). V lost 5 bases to trimming and J lost 7 bases, with 11 bases between them. The CDR3 runs to 12 residues. The CDR3 nucleotides are TGTGCCAGCAGTCAGGGGCCGGCTGGCTACACCTTC. It yields the protein CASSQGPAGYTF.

Worth noting for this clone: Other DNA variants within this sample encode the same CDR3. J is TRBJ2-3 and V is TRBV18; 8 nucleotides line up with TRBD1. CDR1 and CDR2 from the germline V gene are KGHSH and LQKENI. This CDR3 comprises 15 residues. With V trimmed by 3 bases and J by 3 bases, 5 bases remained unmatched. CDR3 amino acids: CASSPGTGGTDTQYF. DNA for the CDR3: TGTGCCAGCTCACCTGGAACAGGGGGGACAGATACGCAGTATTTT.

The chain employs TRBV3-1 (or the pseudogene TRBV3-2) and TRBJ2-3, with D unresolved. The CDR3 runs to 16 residues. V was pared by 0 bases and J by 3 bases, with 13 bases between. Germline V gene lookup returns CDR1 LGHDT and CDR2 YNNKEL (reference sequence). The CDR3 DNA is TGTGCCAGCAGCCAAGATAGGATCCGTCGGACAGATACGCAGTATTTT. Its protein is CASSQDRIRRTDTQYF.

The chain is built from TRBV11-1 and TRBJ2-5; no clear D. Germline lookup yields CDR1 SGHAT and CDR2 FQDESV (reference sequence). V lost 3 bases to trimming and J lost 2 bases, with 7 bases between them. The CDR3 extends over 13 amino acids. CDR3 protein: CASSFSTQETQYF. CDR3 nucleotides: TGTGCCAGCAGCTTTTCCACGCAAGAGACCCAGTACTTC. The variable domain in full, completed from reference TRBV11-1 and TRBJ2-5, reads EAEVAQSPRYKITEKSQAVAFWCDPISGHATLYWYRQILGQGPELLVQFQDESVVDDSQLPKDRFSAERLKGVDSTLKIQPAELGDSAMYLCASSFSTQETQYFGPGTRLLVL.

The chain joins TRBV5-8 to TRBJ1-4, with 9 bases matching TRBD1. Trimming at V came to 6 bases and at J to 8 bases, leaving 5 bases not matched to a gene. The CDR3 totals 13 residues. Germline V gene sequence: CDR1 SGHTS, CDR2 YDEGEE. CDR3 in DNA: TGTGCCAGCATAAGGGACAGGGACGAAAAACTGTTTTTT. As protein: CASIRDRDEKLFF.

This clone occurred once. The chain recombines TRBV2 with TRBJ2-5; TRBD2 might be the D (7 bases). The V end lost 4 bases, the J end lost 1 base, and 10 bases lay between the germline ends. The CDR3 sequence is 14 residues long. Germline V gene data show CDR1 as SNHLY and CDR2 as FYNNEI. CDR3 region: CASSGGGTQETQYF. CDR3 in DNA: TGTGCCAGCAGTGGGGGGGGCACCCAAGAGACCCAGTACTTC. Based on the CDR3 plus reference TRBV2 and TRBJ2-5, the full variable domain is EPEVTQTPSHQVTQMGQEVILRCVPISNHLYFYWYRQILGQKVEFLVSFYNNEISEKSEIFDDQFSVERPDGSNFTLKIRSTKLEDSAMYFCASSGGGTQETQYFGPGTRLLVL.

This clone showed up just a few times. The chain couples TRBV13 to TRBJ2-7; the D call may be TRBD1 or TRBD2 (5 bases each). This CDR3 contains 14 residues. The V end lost 5 bases, the J end lost 9 bases, and 20 bases lay between the germline ends. Germline CDR1 reads PRHDT; CDR2 reads FYEKMQ (reference sequence). The CDR3 DNA reads TGTGCCAGCAGCCGAAATAGGGACGGAGGTGGGCAGTACGTC. Amino acids: CASSRNRDGGGQYV.

The chain combines TRBV28 with TRBJ2-2, with a weak D call TRBD1 (5 bases). Trimming cost V 0 bases and J 0 bases, with 5 bases left between them. Germline CDR1 reads MDHEN; CDR2 reads SYDVKM. This CDR3 region has 15 residues. This CDR3 reads CASSLWTANTGELFF. DNA of the CDR3: TGTGCCAGCAGTTTATGGACAGCGAACACCGGGGAGCTGTTTTTT.

The J gene is TRBJ1-5, the V gene TRBV3-1 (or the pseudogene TRBV3-2); D not certain. The CDR3 length is 17 residues. Germline loops: CDR1 LGHDT, CDR2 YNNKEL (reference sequence). V was clipped by 1 base and J by 2 bases, with 15 bases between them. CDR3 sequence reads: CASSQATSRTGNQPQHF. For the CDR3, the DNA is TGTGCCAGCAGCCAAGCTACCAGCCGGACTGGCAATCAGCCCCAGCATTTT.

The V and J genes are TRBV28 and TRBJ1-4, with D unclear. The CDR3 spans 12 residues. Germline CDR1 is MDHEN and CDR2 is SYDVKM. Trimming pared 6 bases from V and 6 bases from J, leaving 8 bases between. The CDR3 coding sequence is TGTGCCAGCAGCGGGCTTGATGAAAAACTGTTTTTT. It yields the protein CASSGLDEKLFF.

The chain carries TRBV18 and TRBJ1-2; D is uncertain. Germline CDR1 reads KGHSH; CDR2 reads LQKENI. V was cut by 4 bases and J by 2 bases, with 8 bases left in between. The CDR3 sequence is 13 residues long. CDR3 bases: TGTGCCAGCTCACAGGGTCCGAACTATGGCTACACCTTC. This sequence encodes CASSQGPNYGYTF.

V and J are TRBV4-3 and TRBJ1-2; 9 bases line up with TRBD1. The CDR3 totals 15 residues. Trimming at V came to 0 bases and at J to 2 bases, leaving 1 base not matched to a gene. Germline-derived CDR1 and CDR2 are LGHNA and YSLEER. The CDR3 DNA is TGCGCCAGCAGCCAAGAAGGGACAGGGAACTATGGCTACACCTTC. It specifies CASSQEGTGNYGYTF.

The chain has TRBV7-3 and TRBJ2-3, with 11 bases fitting TRBD2. The germline CDR1 and CDR2 sequences are SGHTA and FQGTGA. J gave up 0 bases and V 5 bases, and 7 bases lay outside the gene matches. This CDR3 region has 17 residues. CDR3 residues: CASSAGRLAGSTDTQYF. The DNA for the CDR3 is TGTGCCAGCAGCGCCGGCCGACTAGCGGGGAGCACAGATACGCAGTATTTT. The full variable domain, completed using reference TRBV7-3 and TRBJ2-3, is GAGVSQTPSNKVTEKGKYVELRCDPISGHTALYWYRQSLGQGPEFLIYFQGTGAADDSGLPNDRFFAVRPEGSVSTLKIQRTERGDSAVYLCASSAGRLAGSTDTQYFGPGTRLTVL.

Written as DNA, the CDR3 is TGTGCCAGCAGTAGGGACAGGGGTCAGAATCAGCCCCAGCATTTT. It encodes CASSRDRGQNQPQHF. The gene calls are TRBV6-5 and TRBJ1-5; 10 bases match TRBD1. The length of the CDR3 is 15 residues. Germline V lookup: CDR1 MNHEY, CDR2 SVGAGI. V was clipped by 5 bases and J by 4 bases; unmatched bases: 5.

The chain links TRBV3-1 (or the pseudogene TRBV3-2) to TRBJ1-3; D remains ambiguous. From germline, CDR1 is LGHDT and CDR2 YNNKEL (reference sequence). The CDR3 loop spans 13 amino acids. V was clipped by 1 base and J by 3 bases, with 4 bases between them. In DNA form, the CDR3 reads TGTGCCAGCAGCCAAGGGATTGGAAACACCATATATTTT. Translation: CASSQGIGNTIYF.